Below, one T cell receptor (beta chain) is given with its context. It lacks a known antigen. Nothing much larger sits one base from this clone, and base qualities are not available. The sample is drawn from a study of Graves' ophthalmopathy and Graves' hyperthyroidism (dated by TCRdb to the late 2010s). A note on the overall study: Peripheral blood samples were taken at the time of initial diagnosis, before any treatment was given. The independent validation cohort included approximately 19 hyperthyroidism patients plus 17 patients who later progressed from hyperthyroidism to ophthalmopathy. After sampling, hyperthyroidism patients received methimazole starting at 30 mg daily, and ophthalmopathy patients received high-dose intravenous methylprednisolone. In total, some 140 blood samples were TCR-sequenced: 43 ophthalmopathy, roughly 77 hyperthyroidism and 17 hyperthyroidism-to-ophthalmopathy patients. The study used TCR beta repertoire signatures to distinguish Graves' ophthalmopathy from Graves' hyperthyroidism and to predict progression to ophthalmopathy. In over 5 hyperthyroidism patients, the T-cell repertoires found in thyroid tissue were compared with those found in blood. To explore V-J signatures distinguishing ophthalmopathy from hyperthyroidism, a discovery set of under 110 patients (around 42 ophthalmopathy, 57 stable hyperthyroidism) was enrolled. Study-wide findings and limitations: Among expanded thyroid clonotypes with frequency above 0.001, most also showed up in blood, which suggests that blood repertoires may reflect the thyroid immune response. In cross-validation, the 13-signature model distinguished ophthalmopathy from stable hyperthyroidism with approximately 88% sensitivity and about 81% specificity, and in the test set the corresponding values were roughly 80% and 76%. Sample size was not predetermined statistically, and investigators were not blinded to group allocation. In validation, the model predicted ophthalmopathy progression with about 70% sensitivity and approximately 75% specificity; approximately 12 predicted patients were CT-confirmed with GO in a median of about 6.1 months.

TCR beta CDR3 regions were amplified from RNA transcripts for repertoire sequencing. A first-round RT-PCR used HTBI primers with the Qiagen OneStep RT-PCR kit, followed by a second-round multiplex PCR, size selection and purification. Sequencing of the libraries was carried out on an Illumina HiSeq2000 in paired-end mode with 100 bp reads. The paper's processing steps were these. SOAPnuke was used for read processing, and reads with adapters, uncalled bases, a mean Phred below 15, or no exact constant-primer or identifier match were discarded. COPE v1.2.5 was used to merge high-quality paired reads. Each unique nucleotide sequence was defined as a clonotype, and clonotypes were aligned to IMGT TRB V, D and J references with MiTCR v1.1. The analysis was limited to V-J combinations with a frequency above 0.0001, which together covered just over 98% of the repertoires. A TCR clonal expansion and chaos score per V-J combination was defined as the ratio of F50 clonal expansion to chaos observed in the TCRdist matrix. Features were reduced by Welch's t-statistics and random forest to approximately 13 V-J combinations, which fed a naive Bayes classifier. The Morisita-Horn index was used to measure how similar the thyroid and blood repertoires were. TCRdb reanalyzed the raw reads on its own, using fastp at Q25 for trimming and MiXCR for clone calling, and kept in-frame beta chains. Rows with a matching CDR3 protein are joined into one entry that keeps the most common DNA and genes. TCRdb's processing, not the authors' own work, is the source of the V and J calls. The sample includes approximately 700,000 distinct CDR3 sequences, with under 50% observed a single time. The ten largest account for more than 2.5% of the sample.

Between the V and J ends, shortened by 7 bases and 2 bases respectively, the junction contains 12 bases. Measured from the cysteine to the phenylalanine, the CDR3 is 14 residues long. Here the CDR3 DNA is all that survives: 42 bases in frame from base 1. The germline V gene (reference sequence) provides CDR1 LNHNV and CDR2 YYDKDF. The ophthalmopathy patients had moderately to severely active disease, with a Clinical Activity Score of 3 or higher, a NOSPECS grade of 4 or higher, and a disease duration of less than 3 months. Patients with other autoimmune diseases, uncontrolled infections, pregnancy or lactation were excluded from the study. Diagnosis relied on clinical symptoms, serum thyroxine, TRAb, thyroid ultrasound and orbital computed tomography. Ficoll-Paque density gradient centrifugation was used to isolate PBMCs from 8.5 to 10 ml of fresh peripheral blood. Total RNA was extracted using Trizol reagent, and RNA quality was checked on an Agilent 2100 Bioanalyzer.

The chain is made from TRBV15 and TRBJ2-1; the best D guess is TRBD2, with 6 bases matching. The specimen sequenced was peripheral blood. The sequence was obtained from an adult man with Graves' ophthalmopathy. Here is the DNA: TGTGCCACCAAGCTCGGGAGTCCCTACAATGAGCAGTTCTTC. Translation gives CATKLGSPYNEQFF. Supplemented by the reference TRBV15 and TRBJ2-1 proteins around the CDR3, the complete variable domain is DAMVIQNPRYQVTQFGKPVTLSCSQTLNHNVMYWYQQKSSQAPKLLFHYYDKDFNNEADTPDNFQSRRPNTSFCFLDIRSPGLGDTAMYLCATKLGSPYNEQFFGPGTRLTVL.